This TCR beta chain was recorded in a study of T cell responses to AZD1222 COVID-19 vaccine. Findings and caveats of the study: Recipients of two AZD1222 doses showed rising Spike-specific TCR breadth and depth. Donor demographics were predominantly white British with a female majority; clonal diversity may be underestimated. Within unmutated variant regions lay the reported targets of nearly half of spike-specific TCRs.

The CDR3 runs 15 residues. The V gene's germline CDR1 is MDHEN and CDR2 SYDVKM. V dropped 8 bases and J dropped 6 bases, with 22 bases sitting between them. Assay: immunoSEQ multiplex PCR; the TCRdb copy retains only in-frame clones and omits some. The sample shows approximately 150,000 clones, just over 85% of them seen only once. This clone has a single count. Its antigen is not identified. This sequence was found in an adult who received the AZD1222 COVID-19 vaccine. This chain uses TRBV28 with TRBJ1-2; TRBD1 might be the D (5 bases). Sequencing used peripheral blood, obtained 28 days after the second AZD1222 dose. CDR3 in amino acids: CASDRVAPEGHGYTF. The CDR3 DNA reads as TGTGCCAGCGATCGAGTGGCGCCGGAGGGACATGGCTACACCTTC.